The 31 T cell receptor beta chains reported below all come from one sample, sequenced in a study of spatial heterogeneity in lung cancer. Indicated time point: sample taken at primary tumor resection. Unsorted whole RNA from tumor, nontumor lung or frozen PBMC underwent sequencing. TCRdb fed the 5' RACE reads into MiXCR, producing one record per CDR3 protein. The table lists several thousand distinct CDR3 sequences, 30% to 35% of them singletons. Specimen: PBMCs, collected at surgery. The receptors originated from a female donor with early-stage non-small cell lung cancer.

This clonotype has a handful of counts. This beta chain appears as a stray read in a library generated for alpha chains; its size is not informative. V gene TRBV5-4 combines with J gene TRBJ2-7; D is unresolved. The CDR3 runs 14 residues. CDR1 is SGHNT, CDR2 YYREEE, per germline (reference sequence). The V end was cut by 2 bases, the J end by 2 bases, with 11 bases between. The CDR3 loop reads CASSFGPSTYEQYF. CDR3 DNA: TGTGCCAGCAGCTTCGGACCGTCTACCTACGAGCAGTACTTC.

As regards this clonotype: The library was built for alpha chains, so this beta chain is an off-target read and its size means little. The chain employs TRBV6-5 and TRBJ2-3; the D gene could be TRBD1 or TRBD2 (5 bases each). The CDR3 loop spans 13 amino acids. Germline V gene lookup returns CDR1 MNHEY and CDR2 SVGAGI. With 6 bases removed from V and 1 base from J, the gap between germline ends came to 8 bases. The CDR3 loop reads CASRGVGTDTQYF. CDR3 DNA: TGTGCCAGCAGGGGGGTCGGCACAGATACGCAGTATTTT.

Remarks on this clonotype: Within a library made for alpha chains, this beta chain is off target, and its count is uninformative. The chain joins TRBV6-6 to TRBJ2-3, with D possibly being TRBD2 (5 bases). CDR3 size: 14 residues. Germline CDR1 MNHNY, CDR2 SVGAGI (reference sequence). V was pared by 8 bases and J by 2 bases, with 14 bases between. The CDR3 reads CASSKPGNTDTQYF. In nucleotides, the CDR3 is TGTGCCAGCTCAAAGCCGGGGAACACAGATACGCAGTATTTT.

This clonotype turned up a few times. Being off target in a library aimed at alpha chains, this beta chain has a size of little meaning. CDR3 nucleotide sequence: TGCAGTGCTAGAGATACGCGGGAGCCCTACAATGAGCAGTTCTTC. This encodes CSARDTREPYNEQFF. The chain has TRBV20-1 and TRBJ2-1; TRBD2 aligns across 7 bases. The J segment lost 2 bases and the V segment lost 0 bases, leaving 4 bases of the junction unmatched. Germline V gene data show CDR1 as DFQATT and CDR2 as SNEGSKA (reference sequence). This CDR3 comprises 15 residues.

A few counts support this clonotype. This beta chain is an unintended read in a library built for alpha chains; its size means little. CDR3 loop: CASSPSARREAQYF. The CDR3 nucleotides are TGCGCCAGCAGCCCAAGTGCCAGACGGGAGGCCCAGTACTTC. This chain joins TRBV5-1 and TRBJ2-5; 7 bases are a match to TRBD2. CDR1 is SGHRS and CDR2 is YFSETQ in the germline V gene. Germline trimming cut 4 bases from V and 9 bases from J; bases unmatched to any gene: 12. There are 14 residues in the CDR3.

The table lists this clonotype with a few counts. Because this beta chain is a stray read in a library intended to capture alpha chains, its abundance should not be given much weight. Here the CDR3 DNA reads TGCAGTGCTGGGGAGACTGCGGCAGAGACCCAGTACTTC. Encoded protein: CSAGETAAETQYF. The gene calls are TRBV20-1 and TRBJ2-5, with D perhaps matching TRBD2 (5 bases). The CDR3 runs to 13 residues. Trimming removed 5 bases at V and 4 bases at J, with 14 bases between. Looked up from germline, CDR1 is DFQATT and CDR2 is SNEGSKA (reference sequence).

Notes on this clonotype: The library was built for alpha chains, so this beta chain is an off-target read and its size means little. This sequence joins TRBV11-2 and TRBJ1-2; D perhaps matches TRBD1 (5 bases). Germline CDR1 reads SGHAT; CDR2 reads FQNNGV. This CDR3 spans 14 amino acids. Trimming took off 0 bases at V and 4 bases at J, with 9 bases between the two ends. The CDR3: CASSLEQASYGYTF. CDR3 sequence (DNA): TGTGCCAGCAGCTTAGAACAGGCCTCCTATGGCTACACCTTC.

This clonotype turned up a few times. Found in a library prepared for alpha chains, this beta chain is an off-target read, and its abundance has little meaning. This sequence joins TRBV7-2 and TRBJ2-1; the match to TRBD2 covers 10 bases. Germline V gene sequence: CDR1 SGHTA, CDR2 FQGNSA. There are 16 residues in the CDR3. V was clipped by 3 bases and J by 3 bases; unmatched bases: 5. The CDR3 loop is CASSLSSSGGYNEQFF. CDR3 in DNA: TGTGCCAGCAGCTTGTCCTCTAGCGGGGGCTACAATGAGCAGTTCTTC. Variable domain in full (rest from reference TRBV7-2 and TRBJ2-1): GAGVSQSPSNKVTEKGKDVELRCDPISGHTALYWYRQSLGQGLEFLIYFQGNSAPDKSGLPSDRFSAERTGGSVSTLTIQRTQQEDSAVYLCASSLSSSGGYNEQFFGPGTRLTVL.

Comment on this clonotype: This beta chain is an off-target read within a library intended for alpha chains, so its frequency means little. The CDR3, as DNA: TGTGCCAGCAGCGTACAGGGACCCTCAAACACCGGGGAGCTGTTTTTT. Translated: CASSVQGPSNTGELFF. This chain connects TRBV7-9 to TRBJ2-2, with D perhaps matching TRBD1 (6 bases). Germline lookup yields CDR1 SEHNR and CDR2 FQNEAQ (reference sequence). Trimming removed 5 bases at V and 2 bases at J, with 15 bases between. The CDR3 has 16 residues.

For this clonotype: This beta chain came through as a stray read in a library set up for alpha chains, and its size says little. The V and J genes are TRBV12-3 or TRBV12-4 and TRBJ1-1; no definite D call. CDR3 length: 13 amino acids. V was trimmed by 7 bases and J by 0 bases, leaving 9 bases between them. In nucleotides, the CDR3 is TGTGCCAGCATTGGCAGCCTGAACACTGAAGCTTTCTTT. Its protein is CASIGSLNTEAFF.

Concerning this clonotype itself: This beta chain turned up in a library designed for alpha chains; as an off-target read, its abundance says little. V usage is TRBV2 and J usage is TRBJ2-3; D call uncertain. This CDR3 has 11 amino acids. The germline CDR1 and CDR2 sequences are SNHLY and FYNNEI. V was cut by 7 bases and J by 4 bases, with 6 bases left in between. The CDR3 region is CASIPADTQYF. The CDR3 DNA reads TGTGCCAGCATCCCAGCAGATACGCAGTATTTT.

This clonotype was counted a few times. This beta chain turned up in a library designed for alpha chains; as an off-target read, its abundance says little. This chain connects TRBV2 to TRBJ2-7, with unresolved D. Trimming took off 6 bases at V and 0 bases at J, with 12 bases between the two ends. The CDR3 covers 14 residues. Germline CDR1 and CDR2: SNHLY and FYNNEI. The CDR3 nucleotides read TGTGCCAGCAGGCGGCAGCAGAACTCCTACGAGCAGTACTTC. This gives the protein CASRRQQNSYEQYF.

Note on this clonotype: With the library built for alpha chains, this beta chain is off target and its frequency is not meaningful. The chain carries TRBV30 and TRBJ2-7; D might be TRBD2 (5 bases). From germline, CDR1 is GTSNPN and CDR2 SVGIG (reference sequence). Trimming took 3 bases from V and 7 from J, leaving 16 bases between them. The CDR3 loop spans 13 amino acids. CDR3 loop: CAWSTPGRREQYF. CDR3 sequence (DNA): TGTGCCTGGAGCACCCCCGGACGGAGGGAGCAGTACTTC.

Comments on this clonotype: This beta chain lies outside the target of a library built for alpha chains; its clone size means little. This sequence joins TRBV29-1 and TRBJ2-3; TRBD1 matches at 10 bases. V was pared by 2 bases and J by 2 bases, with 4 bases of the junction left unmatched. The CDR3 length is 15 residues. Germline assignment: CDR1 SQVTM and CDR2 ANQGSEA. The CDR3, as DNA: TGCAGCGTTGAACGACAGGGGGCATCCACAGATACGCAGTATTTT. Translation: CSVERQGASTDTQYF.

On this clonotype: The library was designed around alpha chains, so this beta chain is a stray read whose abundance carries little weight. CDR3 sequence: CASSALPGGEQYF. The CDR3 nucleotides are TGTGCCAGCAGCGCCCTCCCGGGGGGTGAGCAGTACTTC. The genes are TRBV7-3 and TRBJ2-7; 7 positions agree with TRBD2. The CDR3 covers 13 residues. The J segment lost 7 bases and the V segment lost 5 bases, leaving 8 bases of the junction unmatched. Germline lookup yields CDR1 SGHTA and CDR2 FQGTGA.

As concerns this clonotype: This beta chain is off target for a library built for alpha chains, so its abundance means little. This sequence joins TRBV11-2 and TRBJ2-1, with TRBD2 matching 12 bases. After removal of 7 bases from V and 6 bases from J, the junction contained 4 bases not matched to a gene. CDR3 length equals 14 residues. Germline CDR1 SGHAT, CDR2 FQNNGV. The CDR3 reads CASTSSGGANEQFF. For the CDR3, the DNA is TGTGCCAGCACTTCTAGCGGGGGGGCCAATGAGCAGTTCTTC.

This clonotype was counted only a few times. This beta chain is a stray read from a library made for alpha chains; its abundance is not meaningful. V usage is TRBV29-1 and J usage is TRBJ2-3, with unresolved D. Per germline, CDR1 SQVTM and CDR2 ANQGSEA. This CDR3 has 12 amino acids. V gave up 4 bases and J gave up 6 bases, with 11 bases separating them. The CDR3 bases are TGCAGCGTTGCTTGGCCCGTCGATACGCAGTATTTT. This gives the protein CSVAWPVDTQYF.

This clonotype was picked up a small number of times. This beta chain turned up in a library designed for alpha chains; as an off-target read, its abundance says little. This chain connects TRBV29-1 to TRBJ2-7, with D possibly being TRBD1 or TRBD2 (5 bases each). The CDR3 has 12 amino acids. Germline assignment: CDR1 SQVTM and CDR2 ANQGSEA. The V gene lost 4 bases and the J gene lost 2 bases, with 9 bases spanning the gap. The CDR3 region is CSVGGSPYEQYF. The CDR3 nucleotides are TGCAGCGTTGGGGGGAGCCCCTACGAGCAGTACTTC.

In regard to this clonotype: This beta chain represents an off-target read in a library built for alpha chains; its size is of limited meaning. The chain carries TRBV5-1 and TRBJ2-1, with D possibly being TRBD1 (5 bases). CDR1 SGHRS and CDR2 YFSETQ come from the germline V gene. The V gene lost 0 bases and the J gene lost 7 bases, with 17 bases spanning the gap. The CDR3 sequence is 16 residues long. The CDR3 spells CASSLAWGRLGNEQFF. In nucleotides, the CDR3 is TGCGCCAGCAGCTTGGCCTGGGGCAGGCTAGGGAATGAGCAGTTCTTC. Using reference TRBV5-1 and TRBJ2-1 for the parts outside the CDR3, the full variable domain is KAGVTQTPRYLIKTRGQQVTLSCSPISGHRSVSWYQQTPGQGLQFLFEYFSETQRNKGNFPGRFSGRQFSNSRSEMNVSTLELGDSALYLCASSLAWGRLGNEQFFGPGTRLTVL.

A remark on this clonotype: Found in a library prepared for alpha chains, this beta chain is an off-target read, and its abundance has little meaning. This chain links TRBV7-2 with TRBJ2-1; D gene ambiguous. Germline V CDR1 and CDR2: SGHTA, FQGNSA. The ends were cut back, 1 base at V and 8 bases at J, with 12 bases in the middle. The CDR3 loop spans 14 amino acids. The CDR3 region is CASSLVTSSYEQFF. The CDR3 nucleotides are TGTGCCAGCAGCTTAGTTACGAGCTCCTATGAGCAGTTCTTC.

About this clonotype: Little can be read into the size of this beta chain, an off-target read in a library designed for alpha chains. V and J are TRBV6-5 and TRBJ2-7; D is uncertain. Germline V gene data show CDR1 as MNHEY and CDR2 as SVGAGI. The CDR3 spans 11 residues. Trimming took off 7 bases at V and 0 bases at J, with 4 bases between the two ends. CDR3 loop: CASTNSYEQYF. The CDR3 DNA is TGTGCCAGCACGAACTCCTACGAGCAGTACTTC.

Of note for this clonotype: This beta chain slipped into a library made for alpha chains as a stray read, so its size is not meaningful. The chain has TRBV19 and TRBJ2-6; D unresolved. This CDR3 has 13 residues. V was shortened by 7 bases and J by 4 bases, with 8 bases between the two germline ends. CDR1 and CDR2 from the germline V gene are LNHDA and SQIVND (reference sequence). The CDR3 DNA reads as TGTGCCAGTACCAGCAGCGGGGCCAACGTCCTGACTTTC. Translation: CASTSSGANVLTF.

Turning to this clonotype: This beta chain appears as a stray read in a library generated for alpha chains; its size is not informative. The V call is TRBV20-1, the J call TRBJ2-3; 7 nucleotides match TRBD2. CDR3 length: 14 amino acids. Germline V gene data show CDR1 as DFQATT and CDR2 as SNEGSKA (reference sequence). V trimming: 3 bases; J trimming: 3 bases; junction bases outside the gene matches: 6. This CDR3 reads CSASAGDLTDTQYF. In nucleotides, the CDR3 is TGCAGTGCTAGCGCGGGGGATCTAACAGATACGCAGTATTTT.

The sample holds a few counts of this clonotype. This beta chain came through as a stray read in a library set up for alpha chains, and its size says little. The CDR3 sequence is CASSEFQGAGTEAFF. The DNA for the CDR3 is TGTGCCAGCAGTGAATTTCAGGGGGCTGGGACTGAAGCTTTCTTT. The V call is TRBV2, the J call TRBJ1-1, with 8 positions matching TRBD1. The germline gives CDR1 SNHLY, CDR2 FYNNEI. After removal of 2 bases from V and 5 bases from J, the junction contained 7 bases not matched to a gene. CDR3 length: 15 residues.

This clonotype was seen a single time. This beta chain is an off-target read within a library intended for alpha chains, so its frequency means little. The chain links TRBV7-9 to TRBJ2-7; 13 bases fit TRBD2. The CDR3 has 18 amino acids. Losses at the gene ends were 5 bases for V and 2 bases for J; bases not matched to a gene: 12. Germline CDR1 and CDR2: SEHNR and FQNEAQ (reference sequence). The CDR3 loop is CASSRGGLAGEDTYEQYF. CDR3 coding DNA: TGTGCCAGCAGCCGGGGCGGACTAGCGGGGGAAGATACCTACGAGCAGTACTTC.

The sample holds one count of this clonotype. This beta chain is a stray sequence in a library constructed for alpha chains; its clone size is not meaningful. V and J are TRBV7-2 and TRBJ2-3; 10 bases agree with TRBD2. CDR1 and CDR2 (germline): SGHTA, FQGNSA. The CDR3 runs 14 residues. The V segment lost 3 bases and the J segment 4 bases; nucleotides outside the gene matches: 1. In nucleotides, the CDR3 is TGTGCCAGCAGCTTCGGACTAGCGGCAGATACGCAGTATTTT. Its protein product is CASSFGLAADTQYF.

Regarding this clonotype: This beta chain appears as a stray read in a library generated for alpha chains; its size is not informative. The V gene is TRBV7-9, the J gene TRBJ2-7; the D is unclear. The CDR3 is 14 residues long. CDR1 SEHNR and CDR2 FQNEAQ come from the germline V gene (reference sequence). Trimming took off 5 bases at V and 2 bases at J, with 13 bases between the two ends. CDR3 sequence: CASSPPESTYEQYF. The DNA for the CDR3 is TGTGCCAGCAGCCCCCCCGAGTCAACCTACGAGCAGTACTTC.

To note about this clonotype: This beta chain is a stray sequence in a library constructed for alpha chains; its clone size is not meaningful. The chain is built from TRBV4-3 and TRBJ2-5, with 11 bases lining up with TRBD2. Germline-derived CDR1 and CDR2 are LGHNA and YSLEER. The CDR3 is made up of 15 amino acids. The trim removed 2 bases at V and 3 bases at J, leaving 2 bases unmatched. The CDR3 protein is CASSQQGLAEETQYF. CDR3 DNA sequence: TGCGCCAGCAGCCAACAGGGACTAGCGGAAGAGACCCAGTACTTC.

Turning to this clonotype: Within a library made for alpha chains, this beta chain is off target, and its count is uninformative. The chain uses TRBV5-1 and TRBJ2-2; D perhaps matches TRBD1 (6 bases). The length of the CDR3 is 16 residues. Trimming took off 2 bases at V and 1 base at J, with 12 bases between the two ends. Germline assignment: CDR1 SGHRS and CDR2 YFSETQ. CDR3 bases: TGCGCCAGCAGCTTCGTTACAGGGATGAACACCGGGGAGCTGTTTTTT. Translating it yields CASSFVTGMNTGELFF.

This clonotype was detected only a few times. The library was prepared for alpha chains; this beta chain is a stray read, so its frequency means little. The chain joins TRBV7-2 to TRBJ2-3; D unresolved. The germline V gene has CDR1 SGHTA and CDR2 FQGNSA. This CDR3 is 18 amino acids long. V dropped 1 base and J dropped 0 bases, with 17 bases sitting between them. The chain's CDR3 is CASSLGARLRVSTDTQYF. CDR3 sequence (DNA): TGTGCCAGCAGCTTAGGGGCTAGACTCCGAGTAAGCACAGATACGCAGTATTTT. The full variable domain, with the rest looked up from reference TRBV7-2 and TRBJ2-3, is GAGVSQSPSNKVTEKGKDVELRCDPISGHTALYWYRQSLGQGLEFLIYFQGNSAPDKSGLPSDRFSAERTGGSVSTLTIQRTQQEDSAVYLCASSLGARLRVSTDTQYFGPGTRLTVL.

This clonotype was recorded a few times. This beta chain lies outside the target of a library built for alpha chains; its clone size means little. The CDR3 DNA sequence: TGTGCCAGCAGCTTCACAGATACGCAGTATTTT. Translated: CASSFTDTQYF. V and J are TRBV11-2 and TRBJ2-3; D is unclear. This CDR3 contains 11 residues. The V end was cut by 3 bases, the J end by 2 bases, with 0 bases between. Germline CDR1 SGHAT, CDR2 FQNNGV.